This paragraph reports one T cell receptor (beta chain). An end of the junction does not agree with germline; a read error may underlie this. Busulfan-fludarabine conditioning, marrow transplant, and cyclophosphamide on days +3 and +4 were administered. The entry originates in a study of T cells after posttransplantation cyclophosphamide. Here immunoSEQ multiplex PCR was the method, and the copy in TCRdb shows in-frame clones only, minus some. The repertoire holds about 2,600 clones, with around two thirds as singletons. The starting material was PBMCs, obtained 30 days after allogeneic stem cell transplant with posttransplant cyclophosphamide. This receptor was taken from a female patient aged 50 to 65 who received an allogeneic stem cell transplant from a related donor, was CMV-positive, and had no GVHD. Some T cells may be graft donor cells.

CDR3 nucleotides: TGTGCCAGCAGCCCCGGGACAGGGGCCTCCTCCGAGCAGTACTTC. It specifies CASSPGTGASSEQYF. This chain joins TRBV9 and TRBJ2-7; 10 positions match TRBD1. Per the germline V gene, CDR1 is SGDLS and CDR2 is YYNGEE. The CDR3 loop spans 15 amino acids.